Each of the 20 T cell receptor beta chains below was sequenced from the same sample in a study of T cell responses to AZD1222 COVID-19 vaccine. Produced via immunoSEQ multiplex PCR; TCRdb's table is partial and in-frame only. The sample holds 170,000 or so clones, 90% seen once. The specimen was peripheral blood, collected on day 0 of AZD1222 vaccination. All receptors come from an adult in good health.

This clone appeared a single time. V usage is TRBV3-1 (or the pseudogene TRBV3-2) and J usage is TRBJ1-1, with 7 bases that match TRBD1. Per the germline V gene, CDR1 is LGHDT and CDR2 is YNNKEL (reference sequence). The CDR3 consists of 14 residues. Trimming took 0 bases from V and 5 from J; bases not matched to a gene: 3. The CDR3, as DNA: TGTGCCAGCAGCCAAGAGGACAGGCCGACTGAAGCTTTCTTT. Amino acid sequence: CASSQEDRPTEAFF.

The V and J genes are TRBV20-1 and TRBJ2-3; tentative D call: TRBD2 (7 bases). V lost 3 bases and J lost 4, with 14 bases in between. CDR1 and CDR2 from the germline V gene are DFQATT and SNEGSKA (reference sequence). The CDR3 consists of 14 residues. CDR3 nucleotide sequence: TGCAGTGCTAGTAAGAGGGGGGGGGCAGATACGCAGTATTTT. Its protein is CSASKRGGADTQYF.

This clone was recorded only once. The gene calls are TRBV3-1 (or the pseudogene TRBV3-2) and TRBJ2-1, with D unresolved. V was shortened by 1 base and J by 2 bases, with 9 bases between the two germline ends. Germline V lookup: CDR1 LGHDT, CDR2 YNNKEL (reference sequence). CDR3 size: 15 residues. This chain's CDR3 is CASSQGRGTYNEQFF. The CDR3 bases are TGTGCCAGCAGCCAAGGTCGCGGCACCTACAATGAGCAGTTCTTC.

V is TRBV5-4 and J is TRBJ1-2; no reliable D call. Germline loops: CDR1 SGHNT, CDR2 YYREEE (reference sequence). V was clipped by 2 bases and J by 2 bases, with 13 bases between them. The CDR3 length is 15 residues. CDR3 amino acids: CASSFPGGGNYGYTF. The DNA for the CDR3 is TGTGCCAGCAGCTTCCCGGGAGGCGGGAACTATGGCTACACCTTC.

The CDR3 loop is CATAGQSAAFF. The DNA for the CDR3 is TGTGCCACCGCCGGGCAGAGCGCAGCTTTCTTT. The chain uses TRBV10-3 and TRBJ1-1; D not certain. Trimming took off 10 bases at V and 10 bases at J, with 16 bases between the two ends. CDR1 is ENHRY, CDR2 SYGVKD, per germline. The CDR3 spans 11 residues.

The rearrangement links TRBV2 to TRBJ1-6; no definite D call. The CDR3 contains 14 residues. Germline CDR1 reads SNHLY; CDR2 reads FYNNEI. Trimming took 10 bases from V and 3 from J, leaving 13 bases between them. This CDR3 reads CAIKGLDYNSPLHF. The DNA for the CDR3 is TGTGCCATCAAAGGCCTGGACTATAATTCACCCCTCCACTTT.

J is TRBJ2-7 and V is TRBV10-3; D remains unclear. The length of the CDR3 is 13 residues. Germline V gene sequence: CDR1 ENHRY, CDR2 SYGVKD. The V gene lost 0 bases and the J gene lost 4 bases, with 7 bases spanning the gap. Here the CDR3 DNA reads TGTGCCATCAGTGAGTCGGCAGCTTACGAGCAGTACTTC. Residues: CAISESAAYEQYF.

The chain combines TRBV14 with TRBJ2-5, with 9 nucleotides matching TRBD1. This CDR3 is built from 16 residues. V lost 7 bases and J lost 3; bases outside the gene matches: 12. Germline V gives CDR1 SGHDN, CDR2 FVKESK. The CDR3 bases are TGTGCCAGCACCCGGGACAGGGACTCTAGGGAAGAGACCCAGTACTTC. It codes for CASTRDRDSREETQYF.

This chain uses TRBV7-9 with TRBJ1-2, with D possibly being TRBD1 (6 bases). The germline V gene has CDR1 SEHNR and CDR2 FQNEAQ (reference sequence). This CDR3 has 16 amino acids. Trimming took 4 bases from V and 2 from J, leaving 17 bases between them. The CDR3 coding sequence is TGTGCCAGCAGCTCGGGGGGGCAGCTTCTCAACTATGGCTACACCTTC. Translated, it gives CASSSGGQLLNYGYTF.

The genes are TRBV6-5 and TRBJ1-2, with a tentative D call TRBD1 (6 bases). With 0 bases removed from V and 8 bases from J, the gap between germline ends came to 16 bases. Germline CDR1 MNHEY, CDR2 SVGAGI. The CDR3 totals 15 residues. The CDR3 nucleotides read TGTGCCAGCAGTTACTCATCAGGGGTCAGTGGAGGCTACACCTTC. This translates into CASSYSSGVSGGYTF.

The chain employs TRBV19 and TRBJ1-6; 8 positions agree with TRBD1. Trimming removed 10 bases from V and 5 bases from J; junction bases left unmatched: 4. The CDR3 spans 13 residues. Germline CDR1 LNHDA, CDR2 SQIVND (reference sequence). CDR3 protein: CATGQVDNSPLHF. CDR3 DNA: TGTGCCACGGGACAGGTAGATAATTCACCCCTCCACTTT.

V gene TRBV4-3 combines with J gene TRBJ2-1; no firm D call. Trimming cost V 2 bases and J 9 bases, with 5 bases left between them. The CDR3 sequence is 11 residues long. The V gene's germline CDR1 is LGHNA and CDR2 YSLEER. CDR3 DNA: TGCGCCAGCAGCCAATTAGGTGAGCAGTTCTTC. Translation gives CASSQLGEQFF.

The CDR3 bases are TGTGCCAGCAGTGTTTCTTTACAGAGAAATCAGCCCCAGCATTTT. Its translation: CASSVSLQRNQPQHF. The chain has TRBV2 and TRBJ1-5; D gene ambiguous. CDR1 and CDR2 from the germline V gene are SNHLY and FYNNEI. Trimming removed 4 bases from V and 4 bases from J, with 14 bases in between. This CDR3 is 15 amino acids long.

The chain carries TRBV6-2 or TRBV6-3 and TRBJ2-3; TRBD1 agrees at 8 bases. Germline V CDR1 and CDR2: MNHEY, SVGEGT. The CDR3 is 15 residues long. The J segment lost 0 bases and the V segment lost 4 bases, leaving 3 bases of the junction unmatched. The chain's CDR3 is CASSSGTGSTDTQYF. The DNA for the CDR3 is TGTGCCAGCAGTTCCGGGACAGGTAGCACAGATACGCAGTATTTT.

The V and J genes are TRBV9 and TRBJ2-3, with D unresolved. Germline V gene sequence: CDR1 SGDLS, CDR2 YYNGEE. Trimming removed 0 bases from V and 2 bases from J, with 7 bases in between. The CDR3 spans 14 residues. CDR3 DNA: TGTGCCAGCAGCGTAGACGACAACACAGATACGCAGTATTTT. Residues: CASSVDDNTDTQYF. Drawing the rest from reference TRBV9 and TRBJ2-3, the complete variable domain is DSGVTQTPKHLITATGQRVTLRCSPRSGDLSVYWYQQSLDQGLQFLIQYYNGEERAKGNILERFSAQQFPDLHSELNLSSLELGDSALYFCASSVDDNTDTQYFGPGTRLTVL.

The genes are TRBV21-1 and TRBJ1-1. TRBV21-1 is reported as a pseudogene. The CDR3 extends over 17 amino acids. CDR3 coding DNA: TGTGCCAGCAGCAGGACGAGGGCGGGGGTTGGGAACACTGAAGCTTTCTTT. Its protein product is CASSRTRAGVGNTEAFF.

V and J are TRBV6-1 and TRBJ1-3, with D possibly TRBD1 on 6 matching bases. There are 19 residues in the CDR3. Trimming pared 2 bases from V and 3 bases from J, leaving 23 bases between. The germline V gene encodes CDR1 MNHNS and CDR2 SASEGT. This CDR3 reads CASSELWTEINLGGNTIYF. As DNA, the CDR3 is TGTGCCAGCAGTGAATTATGGACAGAAATAAATCTCGGTGGAAACACCATATATTTT.

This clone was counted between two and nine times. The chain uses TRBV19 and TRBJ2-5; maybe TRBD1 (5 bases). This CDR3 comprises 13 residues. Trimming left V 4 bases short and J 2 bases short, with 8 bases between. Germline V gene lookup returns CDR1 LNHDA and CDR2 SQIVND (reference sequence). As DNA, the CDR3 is TGTGCCAGTAGTAGACAGTCACAAGAGACCCAGTACTTC. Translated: CASSRQSQETQYF.

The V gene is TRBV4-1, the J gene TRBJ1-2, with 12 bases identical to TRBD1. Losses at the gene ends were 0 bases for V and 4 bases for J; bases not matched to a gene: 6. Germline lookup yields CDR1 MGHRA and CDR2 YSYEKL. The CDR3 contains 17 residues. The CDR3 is CASSQEMTGQGAYGYTF. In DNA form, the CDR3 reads TGCGCCAGCAGCCAAGAAATGACGGGACAGGGGGCCTATGGCTACACCTTC.

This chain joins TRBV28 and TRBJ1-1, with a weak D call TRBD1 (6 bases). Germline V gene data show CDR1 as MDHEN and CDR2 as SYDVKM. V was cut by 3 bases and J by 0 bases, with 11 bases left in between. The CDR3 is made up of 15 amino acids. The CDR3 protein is CASSLDSFMNTEAFF. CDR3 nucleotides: TGTGCCAGCAGTTTGGACAGCTTTATGAACACTGAAGCTTTCTTT.